This TCR beta chain was identified in a study of control samples from healthy donors and cancer patients. This clone appeared a single time. The CDR3 consists of 14 residues. Germline CDR1 SGHTA, CDR2 FQGNSA. J was trimmed by 4 bases and V by 5 bases; bases with no gene match: 5. The protocol was immunoSEQ multiplex PCR, while the TCRdb copy is restricted to in-frame clones and leaves out a portion. Of some 150,000 clones in the sample, about 90% were seen once. This chain joins TRBV7-2 and TRBJ1-3; 7 bases are a match to TRBD1. Sequenced material: blood. The sequence derives from a man between 18 and 35 years old in good health. CDR3 sequence (DNA): TGTGCCAGCAGCCGCGGACAGGAAGGAAACACCATATATTTT. This translates into CASSRGQEGNTIYF.